The 8 T cell receptor beta chains presented below share a single source sample, sequenced in a study of cytomegalovirus exposure and HLA in healthy donors. Amplification used 60 Vbeta primers and 13 Jbeta primers. The table came from immunoSEQ multiplex PCR; TCRdb's copy has only in-frame clones and leaves some out. Among fewer than 120,000 clones listed, just over 75% were seen once. Specimen: PBMCs. Receptor source: a man under 40 in good health and CMV-seropositive.

The table lists this clone with a count of one. The chain has TRBV5-6 and TRBJ2-5; TRBD2 might be the D (7 bases). Trimming removed 2 bases from V and 2 bases from J, with 16 bases in between. The CDR3 covers 16 residues. CDR1 and CDR2 (germline): SGHDT, YYEEEE. CDR3 in amino acids: CASSFLGGATQETQYF. The DNA for the CDR3 is TGTGCCAGCAGCTTCCTGGGGGGGGCGACGCAAGAGACCCAGTACTTC.

This chain joins TRBV7-6 and TRBJ2-6, with D perhaps TRBD1 (6 bases). The V and J ends lost 5 bases and 0 bases respectively, with 8 bases between them. Germline V gene data show CDR1 as SGHVS and CDR2 as FNYEAQ. This CDR3 comprises 15 residues. The CDR3 bases are TGTGCCAGCAGCCACAGGGTCTCTGGGGCCAACGTCCTGACTTTC. Translation gives CASSHRVSGANVLTF.

V gene TRBV13 combines with J gene TRBJ1-4; D uncertain. V lost 2 bases to trimming and J lost 8 bases, with 21 bases between them. The CDR3 is 17 amino acids. Germline V gene sequence: CDR1 PRHDT, CDR2 FYEKMQ (reference sequence). The CDR3 is CASSLRTPDGVMEKLFF. CDR3 DNA sequence: TGTGCCAGCAGCTTACGGACTCCCGACGGCGTCATGGAAAAACTGTTTTTT.

The sample holds a few counts of this clone. The chain uses TRBV4-1 and TRBJ1-6; D is perhaps TRBD1 (6 bases). Deletions cut 3 bases from V and 0 bases from J, with 18 bases between. This CDR3 spans 19 amino acids. The germline gives CDR1 MGHRA, CDR2 YSYEKL. CDR3 coding DNA: TGCGCCAGCAGCCAGCAACCGGGACACCGGAGCTCCTATAATTCACCCCTCCACTTT. Translating gives CASSQQPGHRSSYNSPLHF.

This CDR3 is CASSYYPQASYEQYF. The DNA for the CDR3 is TGTGCCAGCAGTTACTACCCACAGGCCTCCTACGAGCAGTACTTC. The gene calls are TRBV6-5 and TRBJ2-7, with a weak D call TRBD1 (5 bases). Germline CDR1 MNHEY, CDR2 SVGAGI. This CDR3 contains 15 residues. V lost 1 base and J lost 0, with 10 bases in between.

The rearrangement uses TRBV9 and TRBJ2-3; 12 nucleotides line up with TRBD2. The ends lost 2 bases at V and 4 bases at J; junction bases unmatched: 5. The CDR3 runs 16 residues. Germline lookup yields CDR1 SGDLS and CDR2 YYNGEE. This chain's CDR3 is CASSVASGGAADTQYF. CDR3 DNA sequence: TGTGCCAGCAGCGTGGCTAGCGGGGGGGCAGCAGATACGCAGTATTTT.

This clone was counted between two and nine times. V usage is TRBV29-1 and J usage is TRBJ1-1, with TRBD1 matching over 9 bases. After removal of 4 bases from V and 1 base from J, the junction contained 4 bases not matched to a gene. Germline V CDR1 and CDR2: SQVTM, ANQGSEA. The CDR3 sequence is 14 residues long. The CDR3 DNA sequence: TGCAGCGTTGGGAGGGACAGGGCGAACACTGAAGCTTTCTTT. Translated, it gives CSVGRDRANTEAFF.

Of note for this clone: The limits of the CDR3 on the DNA are not certain, so only TCRdb's listed CDR3 is given. The CDR3 sequence: CASSKFGRGILGYTF. The chain combines TRBV21-1 with TRBJ1-2; the DNA was not compared with TRBD1, the D call given in the table. TRBV21-1 represents a pseudogene. The CDR3 region is 15 residues in length, termini included.